This entry lists 12 T cell receptor beta chains sequenced from one sample in a study of blood T cell repertoires in COVID-19 (dated by TCRdb to 2019 to 2021). The library came from the immunoSEQ multiplex PCR assay. What TCRdb holds here is the immuneACCESS table cut down to in-frame rearrangements. Part of the clones is not present; checked against another copy, under half of the missing clones reflect an unresolved V gene, and the others are unexplained. Recorded for this sample are over 100,000 clones; roughly two thirds of them occurred a single time. The ten largest clones capture approximately 2% of the sample. Input material: peripheral blood. The receptors derive from a woman aged 70 to 79 with acute or convalescent COVID-19.

The rearrangement uses TRBV29-1 and TRBJ2-2; maybe TRBD2 (7 bases). Per germline, CDR1 SQVTM and CDR2 ANQGSEA. Trimming removed 6 bases from V and 6 bases from J, with 17 bases in between. This CDR3 contains 14 residues. CDR3 sequence: CSVKLQGGSGELFF. CDR3 coding DNA: TGCAGCGTCAAACTACAGGGAGGGTCCGGGGAGCTGTTTTTT.

J is TRBJ2-1 and V is TRBV24-1, with D possibly being TRBD2 (7 bases). V was trimmed by 6 bases and J by 9 bases, leaving 26 bases between them. CDR3 size: 17 residues. The germline CDR1 and CDR2 sequences are KGHDR and SFDVKD. CDR3 region: CATSRQSQGREKGEQFF. CDR3 sequence (DNA): TGTGCCACCAGTCGCCAGTCCCAGGGGAGGGAAAAAGGTGAGCAGTTCTTC.

This clone was recorded only once. The rearrangement links TRBV7-9 to TRBJ2-2, with TRBD1 identical over 8 bases. Germline CDR1 and CDR2: SEHNR and FQNEAQ (reference sequence). This CDR3 has 18 amino acids. V trimming: 4 bases; J trimming: 1 base; junction bases outside the gene matches: 11. CDR3 bases: TGTGCCAGCAGCTCCCCAGGGGGCGCCCCGAGGAACACCGGGGAGCTGTTTTTT. This encodes CASSSPGGAPRNTGELFF.

This clone was detected once. The rearrangement uses TRBV6-6 and TRBJ1-1; 7 nucleotides match TRBD1. The germline CDR1 and CDR2 sequences are MNHNY and SVGAGI (reference sequence). J was trimmed by 3 bases and V by 5 bases; bases with no gene match: 9. The length of the CDR3 is 15 residues. CDR3 DNA: TGTGCCAGCAGTCTCCTACAGGGGTCGGACACTGAAGCTTTCTTT. Translating it yields CASSLLQGSDTEAFF.

This rearrangement joins TRBV9 to TRBJ2-3; the match to TRBD2 covers 12 bases. The CDR3 is 17 amino acids. The J segment lost 5 bases and the V segment lost 0 bases, leaving 7 bases of the junction unmatched. CDR1 SGDLS and CDR2 YYNGEE come from the germline V gene. The CDR3 sequence: CASSVGPSGGAVDTQYF. The CDR3 bases are TGTGCCAGCAGCGTAGGCCCTAGCGGGGGGGCGGTAGATACGCAGTATTTT.

V and J are TRBV7-2 and TRBJ2-7; the D gene is possibly TRBD1 (6 bases). Trimming removed 4 bases at V and 0 bases at J, with 16 bases between. CDR1 and CDR2 (germline): SGHTA, FQGNSA. This CDR3 region has 16 residues. The CDR3 nucleotides are TGTGCCAGCAGCTCGCGGCGGACAGCCCGCTCCTACGAGCAGTACTTC. This codes for CASSSRRTARSYEQYF.

J is TRBJ2-5 and V is TRBV5-1, with D possibly matching TRBD1 (7 bases). The CDR3 has 17 amino acids. V was pared by 0 bases and J by 5 bases, with 20 bases between. The germline gives CDR1 SGHRS, CDR2 YFSETQ. CDR3 amino acids: CASSLAFSTGRLETQYF. CDR3 bases: TGCGCCAGCAGCTTGGCCTTCTCGACAGGGAGGTTGGAGACCCAGTACTTC.

The rearrangement links TRBV28 to TRBJ1-2, with 8 bases identical to TRBD1. Germline lookup yields CDR1 MDHEN and CDR2 SYDVKM. Unmatched junction bases numbered 1, after V lost 3 bases and J lost 4 bases. The CDR3 totals 13 residues. The CDR3 loop is CASSLGQVYGYTF. Written as DNA, the CDR3 is TGTGCCAGCAGTTTGGGACAGGTCTATGGCTACACCTTC.

A few counts support this clone. The chain's CDR3 is CASSRIRQGRGGQPQHF. CDR3 DNA sequence: TGTGCCAGCAGTCGAATACGACAGGGCCGAGGGGGACAGCCCCAGCATTTT. The rearrangement joins TRBV28 to TRBJ1-5, with 7 bases identical to TRBD1. Germline CDR1 reads MDHEN; CDR2 reads SYDVKM. After removal of 5 bases from V and 7 bases from J, the junction contained 17 bases not matched to a gene. The CDR3 loop spans 17 amino acids. Combining the CDR3 with reference TRBV28 and TRBJ1-5 gives the whole variable domain DVKVTQSSRYLVKRTGEKVFLECVQDMDHENMFWYRQDPGLGLRLIYFSYDVKMKEKGDIPEGYSVSREKKERFSLILESASTNQTSMYLCASSRIRQGRGGQPQHFGDGTRLSIL.

V usage is TRBV11-3 and J usage is TRBJ2-3; weak D call: TRBD2 (6 bases). This CDR3 has 14 residues. Germline loops: CDR1 SGHNT, CDR2 YENEEA. Trimming took off 3 bases at V and 0 bases at J, with 7 bases between the two ends. The CDR3 sequence is CASSFGGSTDTQYF. The CDR3 coding sequence is TGTGCCAGCAGCTTTGGGGGGAGCACAGATACGCAGTATTTT.

The chain combines TRBV2 with TRBJ1-1; D might be TRBD1 (5 bases). The CDR3 sequence is 16 residues long. Germline V CDR1 and CDR2: SNHLY, FYNNEI. The V end was cut by 4 bases, the J end by 6 bases, with 21 bases between. Here the CDR3 DNA reads TGTGCCAGCAGTGTTGACTTCAGGGCTAGTTGGGCTGAAGCTTTCTTT. This gives the protein CASSVDFRASWAEAFF.

The rearrangement uses TRBV10-1 and TRBJ1-5; perhaps TRBD1 as D (6 bases). V was clipped by 6 bases and J by 6 bases, with 15 bases between them. The CDR3 has 14 residues. Germline values: CDR1 WNHNN, CDR2 SYGVQD (reference sequence). CDR3 loop: CASSATGFSQPQHF. CDR3 in DNA: TGCGCCAGCAGCGCAACAGGGTTCTCTCAGCCCCAGCATTTT.